These 12 T cell receptor beta chains came from one sample sequenced in a study of CD8+ T cells in alopecia areata listed by TCRdb under 2018. To prepare the library, the immunoSEQ multiplex PCR assay was applied. For TCR sequencing, RNA was extracted from every sample and reverse transcribed into cDNA to serve as template. The table comes from immuneACCESS by way of TCRdb, which keeps in-frame sequences with V and J called. Part of the clones is missing from these tables; in studies checked, under half for an unresolved V gene and the rest for unknown reasons. This sample has about 64,000 clones in its table, and 46% of those were observed once. About a fifth of the sample rests with the top ten. The treatment or condition label of this sample denotes: oral pan-JAK inhibitor, 5-10 mg twice daily. The sample consisted of CD8+ T cells sorted from blood, taken at approximately week 36, from a patient treated with tofacitinib. These receptors all stem from a human donor with alopecia areata.

The genes are TRBV4-1 and TRBJ1-1, with TRBD1 matching over 7 bases. Germline assignment: CDR1 MGHRA and CDR2 YSYEKL. CDR3 length: 17 residues. The V and J ends lost 0 bases and 5 bases, in that order; junction bases with no gene match: 12. CDR3 residues: CASSQDFRQGDRTEAFF. The DNA of the CDR3 is TGCGCCAGCAGCCAAGACTTCCGTCAGGGGGATCGAACTGAAGCTTTCTTT.

This clone was seen a handful of times. The chain joins TRBV29-1 to TRBJ2-1; maybe TRBD2 (6 bases). Per germline, CDR1 SQVTM and CDR2 ANQGSEA. The CDR3 length is 12 residues. The CDR3 nucleotides are TGCCTAGCGACTAGCTCCTACAATGAGCAGTTCTTC. Translation: CLATSSYNEQFF.

CDR3 sequence reads: CASSLGPRDTQETQYF. DNA of the CDR3: TGTGCCAGCAGCTTAGGCCCCCGGGACACTCAAGAGACCCAGTACTTC. The chain couples TRBV7-9 to TRBJ2-5; D is perhaps TRBD1 (6 bases). The CDR3 is 16 amino acids. The ends were cut back, 1 base at V and 2 bases at J, with 14 bases in the middle. Germline V gene lookup returns CDR1 SEHNR and CDR2 FQNEAQ (reference sequence).

The chain combines TRBV29-1 with TRBJ2-2; D unresolved. This CDR3 region has 12 residues. Germline V gene data show CDR1 as SQVTM and CDR2 as ANQGSEA. Trimming removed 4 bases at V and 0 bases at J, with 3 bases between. The CDR3 loop is CSVVSNTGELFF. CDR3 nucleotides: TGCAGCGTTGTGTCGAACACCGGGGAGCTGTTTTTT.

The V gene is TRBV6-4, the J gene TRBJ2-3; D might be TRBD2 (5 bases). The V and J ends lost 0 bases and 4 bases respectively, with 14 bases between them. The CDR3 length is 16 residues. Germline CDR1 MRHNA, CDR2 SNTAGT. The CDR3 loop reads CASSDSGPDGADTQYF. For the CDR3, the DNA is TGTGCCAGCAGTGACTCGGGCCCTGACGGGGCAGATACGCAGTATTTT.

V gene TRBV7-9 combines with J gene TRBJ2-7, with TRBD1 identical over 7 bases. Germline values: CDR1 SEHNR, CDR2 FQNEAQ (reference sequence). Unmatched junction bases numbered 6, after V lost 1 base and J lost 3 bases. The CDR3 covers 15 residues. The CDR3 loop is CASSLGDSHFYEQYF. The CDR3 region has the DNA TGTGCCAGCAGCTTAGGGGACAGCCACTTCTACGAGCAGTACTTC.

The chain employs TRBV27 and TRBJ2-3; D gene uncertain. V lost 4 bases and J 2 bases, leaving 7 bases between the germline ends. The CDR3 spans 13 residues. Germline values: CDR1 MNHEY, CDR2 SMNVEV (reference sequence). The CDR3 spells CASSSTNTDTQYF. CDR3 bases: TGTGCCAGCAGTTCCACCAACACAGATACGCAGTATTTT.

The chain has TRBV5-4 and TRBJ1-2, with 9 bases that match TRBD1. With 4 bases clipped from V and 2 bases from J, the junction kept 3 bases outside the gene matches. The CDR3 length is 14 residues. In germline, CDR1 is SGHNT, CDR2 YYREEE (reference sequence). In DNA form, the CDR3 reads TGTGCCAGCAGCGTGGACAGGGGAAACTATGGCTACACCTTC. Protein sequence: CASSVDRGNYGYTF. The full variable domain, with the rest looked up from reference TRBV5-4 and TRBJ1-2, is ETGVTQSPTHLIKTRGQQVTLRCSSQSGHNTVSWYQQALGQGPQFIFQYYREEENGRGNFPPRFSGLQFPNYSSELNVNALELDDSALYLCASSVDRGNYGYTFGSGTRLTVV.

This clone was observed a few times. This rearrangement joins TRBV13 to TRBJ2-3, with D maybe TRBD1 (6 bases). Trimming took 8 bases from V and 3 from J, leaving 12 bases between them. This CDR3 has 13 amino acids. Germline CDR1 PRHDT, CDR2 FYEKMQ (reference sequence). The DNA of the CDR3 is TGTGCCAGCTTGTTGGGGGCTACAGATACGCAGTATTTT. Amino acid sequence: CASLLGATDTQYF.

The genes are TRBV2 and TRBJ2-4; a weak D match, TRBD1 (5 bases). V was cut by 1 base and J by 1 base, with 5 bases left in between. The CDR3 consists of 14 residues. From germline, CDR1 is SNHLY and CDR2 FYNNEI. CDR3 residues: CASSEEGAKNIQYF. CDR3 sequence (DNA): TGTGCCAGCAGTGAAGAGGGGGCCAAAAACATTCAGTACTTC.

The chain uses TRBV27 and TRBJ2-1; 12 bases match TRBD2. The CDR3 sequence is 17 residues long. The germline V gene encodes CDR1 MNHEY and CDR2 SMNVEV (reference sequence). V gave up 0 bases and J gave up 7 bases; unmatched junction bases: 7. The CDR3 reads CASSLSWFLAGGNEQFF. CDR3 DNA: TGTGCCAGCAGTTTATCGTGGTTTCTAGCGGGAGGGAATGAGCAGTTCTTC.

The J gene is TRBJ2-2, the V gene TRBV27; D remains ambiguous. The V gene lost 6 bases and the J gene lost 6 bases, with 11 bases spanning the gap. This CDR3 spans 13 amino acids. Per the germline V gene, CDR1 is MNHEY and CDR2 is SMNVEV (reference sequence). CDR3 amino acids: CASSHSSPGELFF. In DNA, the CDR3 is TGTGCCAGCAGCCACTCCAGCCCCGGGGAGCTGTTTTTT.